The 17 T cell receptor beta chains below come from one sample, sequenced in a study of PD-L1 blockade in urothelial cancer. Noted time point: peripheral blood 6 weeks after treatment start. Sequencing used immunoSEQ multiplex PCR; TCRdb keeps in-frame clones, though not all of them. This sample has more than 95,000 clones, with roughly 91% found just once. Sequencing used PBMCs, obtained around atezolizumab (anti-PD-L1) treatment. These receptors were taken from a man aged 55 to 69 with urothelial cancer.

CDR3 DNA: TGTGCCAGCAGCTGGGGCAGGGTTGGCACTGAAGCTTTCTTT. Translation gives CASSWGRVGTEAFF. The chain uses TRBV7-2 and TRBJ1-1; D might be TRBD1 (5 bases). The V gene lost 4 bases and the J gene lost 4 bases, with 13 bases spanning the gap. The CDR3 has 14 residues. The germline V gene has CDR1 SGHTA and CDR2 FQGNSA.

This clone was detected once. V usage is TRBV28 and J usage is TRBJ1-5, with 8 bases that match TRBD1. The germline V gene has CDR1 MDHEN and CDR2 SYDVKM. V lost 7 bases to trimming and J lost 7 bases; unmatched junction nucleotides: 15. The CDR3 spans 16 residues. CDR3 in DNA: TGTGCCAGCACCTCTTGGGCAGGGGGCGCAGGACAGCCCCAGCATTTT. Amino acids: CASTSWAGGAGQPQHF. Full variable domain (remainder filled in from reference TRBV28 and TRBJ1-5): DVKVTQSSRYLVKRTGEKVFLECVQDMDHENMFWYRQDPGLGLRLIYFSYDVKMKEKGDIPEGYSVSREKKERFSLILESASTNQTSMYLCASTSWAGGAGQPQHFGDGTRLSIL.

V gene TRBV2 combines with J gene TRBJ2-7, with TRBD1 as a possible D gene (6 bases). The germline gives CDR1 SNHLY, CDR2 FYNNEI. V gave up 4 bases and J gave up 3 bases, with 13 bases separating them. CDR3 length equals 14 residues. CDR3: CASSVQGRNYEQYF. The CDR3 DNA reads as TGTGCCAGCAGTGTACAGGGCCGCAACTACGAGCAGTACTTC.

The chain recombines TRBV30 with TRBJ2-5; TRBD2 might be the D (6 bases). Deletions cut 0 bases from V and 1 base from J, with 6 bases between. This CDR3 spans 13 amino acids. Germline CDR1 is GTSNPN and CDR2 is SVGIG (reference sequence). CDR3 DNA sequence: TGTGCCTGGAGTGTGGGGGGCCAAGAGACCCAGTACTTC. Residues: CAWSVGGQETQYF. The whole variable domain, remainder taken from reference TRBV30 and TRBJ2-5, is SQTIHQWPATLVQPVGSPLSLECTVEGTSNPNLYWYRQAAGRGLQLLFYSVGIGQISSEVPQNLSASRPQDRQFILSSKKLLLSDSGFYLCAWSVGGQETQYFGPGTRLLVL.

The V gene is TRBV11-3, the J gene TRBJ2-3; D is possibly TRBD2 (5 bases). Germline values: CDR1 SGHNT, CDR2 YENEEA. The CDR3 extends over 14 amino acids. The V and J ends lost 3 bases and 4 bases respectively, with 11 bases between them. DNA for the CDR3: TGTGCCAGCAGCTTTTACGGGAAAGCAGATACGCAGTATTTT. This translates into CASSFYGKADTQYF.

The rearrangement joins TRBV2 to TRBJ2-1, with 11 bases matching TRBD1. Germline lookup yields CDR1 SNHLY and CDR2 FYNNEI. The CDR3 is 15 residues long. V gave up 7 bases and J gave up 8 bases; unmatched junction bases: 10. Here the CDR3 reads CASTTGTGGFHEQFF. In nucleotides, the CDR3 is TGTGCCAGCACTACCGGGACAGGGGGTTTTCATGAGCAGTTCTTC.

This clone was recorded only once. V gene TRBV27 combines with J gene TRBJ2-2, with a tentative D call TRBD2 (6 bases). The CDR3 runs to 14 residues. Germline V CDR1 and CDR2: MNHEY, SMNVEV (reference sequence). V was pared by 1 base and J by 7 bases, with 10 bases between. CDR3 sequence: CASSLWGVSGELFF. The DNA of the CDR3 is TGTGCCAGCAGTTTATGGGGGGTGAGCGGGGAGCTGTTTTTT.

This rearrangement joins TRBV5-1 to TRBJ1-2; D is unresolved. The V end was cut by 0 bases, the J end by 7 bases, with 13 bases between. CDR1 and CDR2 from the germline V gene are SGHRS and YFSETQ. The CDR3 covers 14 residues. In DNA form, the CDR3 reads TGCGCCAGCAGCTTGGACCCGGAGGGAGGTGGCTACACCTTC. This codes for CASSLDPEGGGYTF.

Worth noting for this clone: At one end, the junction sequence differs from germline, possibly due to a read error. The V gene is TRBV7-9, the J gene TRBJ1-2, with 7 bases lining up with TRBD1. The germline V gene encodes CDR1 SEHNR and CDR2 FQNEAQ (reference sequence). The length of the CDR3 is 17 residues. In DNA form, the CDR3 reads TGTGCCAGCAGCTTATCTTTGTCGGGACAGACTAACGCCGCGGGCAACTTC. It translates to CASSLSLSGQTNAAGNF. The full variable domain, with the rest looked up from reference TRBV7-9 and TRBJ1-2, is DTGVSQNPRHKITKRGQNVTFRCDPISEHNRLYWYRQTLGQGPEFLTYFQNEAQLEKSRLLSDRFSAERPKGSFSTLEIQRTEQGDSAMYLCASSLSLSGQTNAAGNFGSGTRLTVV.

CDR3 loop: CARLRGPNSGKLFF. The DNA for the CDR3 is TGTGCCAGGTTGCGGGGGCCTAATTCGGGGAAACTGTTTTTT. The chain joins TRBV11-2 to TRBJ1-4; D perhaps matches TRBD1 (6 bases). The germline CDR1 and CDR2 sequences are SGHAT and FQNNGV. V lost 9 bases to trimming and J lost 11 bases, with 22 bases between them. The CDR3 has 14 amino acids.

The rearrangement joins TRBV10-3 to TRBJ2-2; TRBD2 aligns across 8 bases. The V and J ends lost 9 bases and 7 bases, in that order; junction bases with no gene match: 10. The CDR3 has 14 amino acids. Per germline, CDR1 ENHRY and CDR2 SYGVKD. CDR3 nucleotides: TGTGCCATTTCGGCGGGGGGACGTGGCGGGGAGCTGTTTTTT. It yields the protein CAISAGGRGGELFF.

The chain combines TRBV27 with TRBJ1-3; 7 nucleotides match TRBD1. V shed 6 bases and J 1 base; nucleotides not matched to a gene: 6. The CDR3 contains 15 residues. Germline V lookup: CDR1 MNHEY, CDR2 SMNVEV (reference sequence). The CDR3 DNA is TGTGCCAGCAGACCGACAGGGAAGTCTGGAAACACCATATATTTT. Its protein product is CASRPTGKSGNTIYF.

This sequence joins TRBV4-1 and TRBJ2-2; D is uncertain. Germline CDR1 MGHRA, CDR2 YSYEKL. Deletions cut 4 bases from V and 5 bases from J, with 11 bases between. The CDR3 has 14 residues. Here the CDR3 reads CASSPFLETGELFF. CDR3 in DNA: TGCGCCAGCAGCCCCTTTTTGGAGACCGGGGAGCTGTTTTTT.

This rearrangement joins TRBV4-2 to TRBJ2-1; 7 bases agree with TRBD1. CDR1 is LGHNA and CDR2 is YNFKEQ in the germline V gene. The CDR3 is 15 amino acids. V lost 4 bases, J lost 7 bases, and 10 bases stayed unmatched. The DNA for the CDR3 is TGTGCCAGCAGCCCGGCACAGGGGAGTGGAAATGAGCAGTTCTTC. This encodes CASSPAQGSGNEQFF.

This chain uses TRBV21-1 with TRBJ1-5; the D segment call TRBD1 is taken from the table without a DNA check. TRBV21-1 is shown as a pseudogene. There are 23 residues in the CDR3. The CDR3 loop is CASSKSGHRGTSEPKDSNQPQHF. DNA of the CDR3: TGTGCCAGCAGCAAAAGCGGGCACAGGGGTACTTCGGAACCAAAAGATAGCAATCAGCCCCAGCATTTT.

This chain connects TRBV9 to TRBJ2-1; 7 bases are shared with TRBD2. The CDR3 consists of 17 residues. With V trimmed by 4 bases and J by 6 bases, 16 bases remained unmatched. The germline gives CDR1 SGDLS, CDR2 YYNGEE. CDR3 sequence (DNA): TGTGCCAGCAGCTCACACGAGGGGCTAGCGGCTTTCAATGAGCAGTTCTTC. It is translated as CASSSHEGLAAFNEQFF. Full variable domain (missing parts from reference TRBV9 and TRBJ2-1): DSGVTQTPKHLITATGQRVTLRCSPRSGDLSVYWYQQSLDQGLQFLIQYYNGEERAKGNILERFSAQQFPDLHSELNLSSLELGDSALYFCASSSHEGLAAFNEQFFGPGTRLTVL.

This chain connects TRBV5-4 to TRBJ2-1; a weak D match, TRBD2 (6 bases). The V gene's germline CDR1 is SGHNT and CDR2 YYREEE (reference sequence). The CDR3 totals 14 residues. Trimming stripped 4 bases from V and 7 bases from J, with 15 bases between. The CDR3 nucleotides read TGTGCCAGCAGCCCCGGGACTCGAATGAATGAGCAGTTCTTC. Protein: CASSPGTRMNEQFF.